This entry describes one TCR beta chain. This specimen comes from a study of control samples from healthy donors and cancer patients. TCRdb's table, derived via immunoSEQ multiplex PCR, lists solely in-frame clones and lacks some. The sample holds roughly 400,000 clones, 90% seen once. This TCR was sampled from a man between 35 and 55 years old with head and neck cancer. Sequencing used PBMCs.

CDR3: CASSGVVGANSPLHF. CDR3 nucleotides: TGTGCCAGCAGTGGGGTGGTGGGGGCAAATTCACCCCTCCACTTT. The rearrangement joins TRBV25-1 to TRBJ1-6; maybe TRBD1 (6 bases). Germline loops: CDR1 MGHDK, CDR2 SYGVNS. CDR3 length equals 15 residues. With 4 bases removed from V and 7 bases from J, the gap between germline ends came to 14 bases.